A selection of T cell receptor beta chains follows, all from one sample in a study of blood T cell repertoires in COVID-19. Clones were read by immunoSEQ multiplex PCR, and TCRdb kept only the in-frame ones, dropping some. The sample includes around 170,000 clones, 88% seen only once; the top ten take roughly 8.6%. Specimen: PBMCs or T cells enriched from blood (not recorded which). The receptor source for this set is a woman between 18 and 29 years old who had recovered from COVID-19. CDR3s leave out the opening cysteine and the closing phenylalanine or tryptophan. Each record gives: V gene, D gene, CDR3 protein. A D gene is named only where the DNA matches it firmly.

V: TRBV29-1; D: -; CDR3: SVAFTEAF
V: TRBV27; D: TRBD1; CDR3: ASRTGGSPLH
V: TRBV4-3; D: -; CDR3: ASSRRGEGPYEQY
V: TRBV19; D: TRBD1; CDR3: ASSLDRGLNQPQH
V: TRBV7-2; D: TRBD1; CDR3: ASSQQGADSGELF
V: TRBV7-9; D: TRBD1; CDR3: ASSSWTGRFFLNTEAF
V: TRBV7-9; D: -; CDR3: ASSPEANYGYT
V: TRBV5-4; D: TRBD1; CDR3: ASSFTGGSGENTIY
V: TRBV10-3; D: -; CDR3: AISDRPNKQF
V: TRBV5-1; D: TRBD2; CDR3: ASSWAPGTSGTDTQY
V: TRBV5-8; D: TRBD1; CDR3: ASTKPWDSISYEQY
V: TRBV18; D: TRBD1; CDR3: ASRAVTGAGNTIY
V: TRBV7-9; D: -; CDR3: ASSLGGQNNEQF
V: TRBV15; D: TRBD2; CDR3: ATGPRTSFNEQF
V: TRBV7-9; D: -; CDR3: ASSLESGNQPQH
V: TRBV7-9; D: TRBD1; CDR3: ASSFGTGYEKLF
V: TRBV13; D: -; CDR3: ASSSGPAGSDYEQY
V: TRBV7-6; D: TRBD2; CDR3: ASSPVGGGLYEQY
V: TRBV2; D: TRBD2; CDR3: ASSGSSGRRYNEQF
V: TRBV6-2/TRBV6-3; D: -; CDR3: ASSRRGAKNTGELF
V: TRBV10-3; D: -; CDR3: AISDYTEAF
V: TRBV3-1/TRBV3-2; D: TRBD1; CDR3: ASSQGDRGDEKLF
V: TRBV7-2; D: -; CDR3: ASSFSPGHEQY
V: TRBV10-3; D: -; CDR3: AISEDRWSEQY
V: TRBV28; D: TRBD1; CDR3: ASSGTGQY
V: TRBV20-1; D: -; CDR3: SVRGSSEAF
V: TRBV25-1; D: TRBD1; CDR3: ASRRPGQEGYT
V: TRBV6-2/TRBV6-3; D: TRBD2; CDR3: ASSYARGGRSEQF
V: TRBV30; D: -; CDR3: AWSNGVGYGYT
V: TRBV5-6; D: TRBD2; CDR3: ASSLEVILAGGGTGELF
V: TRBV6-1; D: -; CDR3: ASSDAGMIANEQY